The T cell receptor beta chain under discussion was sequenced for a study of blood T cell repertoires in COVID-19 (TCRdb year 2020). The study in broad terms: Samples covering the acute and convalescent phases of COVID-19 were provided by collaborators in the United States, Italy and Spain. The dataset comprised deeply sampled blood TCRbeta repertoires from subjects exposed to, actively infected with, or recovered from COVID-19. The samples were drawn from the first 160 participants of the ongoing ImmuneRACE study and from more than 1,000 subjects provided by 6 global collaborators. Sample metadata almost always included a de-identified subject ID, COVID-19 status, age in years and sex. The repertoires were released in a freely available public database meant as a resource for research on the immune response to SARS-CoV-2. The prospective study material was composed of cDNA or gDNA derived from T cells, B-cell-depleted T cells, or PBMCs. Where available, HLA class I and class II types were taken from metadata supplied by the sample provider and were not determined by assay-based typing.

TCRbeta CDR3 regions were amplified from genomic DNA using the immunoSEQ Assay, a bias-controlled multiplex PCR. On the study's bioinformatics: The number of nucleated cells in each sample was estimated by amplification of reference gene primers within the assay. Sequence reads were collapsed and filtered to measure the absolute abundance of every unique TCRbeta CDR3 rearrangement. For each sample, productive Simpson clonality was calculated by taking the square root of Simpson's diversity index across productive rearrangements. TCRdb took over this immuneACCESS table, retaining in-frame rearrangements with V and J assigned. Such tables are incomplete; in checked studies, under half of the missing clones stem from an unresolved V gene, and the remainder is unexplained. That table furnishes V, J and clone size, whereas the DNA furnished D and trimming. This sample comprises 250,000 to 350,000 clones, roughly 90% of them detected only once. The ten largest clones represent 0.85% to 1% of the sample.

The CDR3 goes from the cysteine to the phenylalanine over 15 residues. The kept DNA is CDR3 alone, 45 bases in frame from the first base. For this chain, trimming is 2 bases at the V end and 2 bases at the J end, and the number of junction bases without a gene match is 2. In the germline V gene, CDR1 corresponds to SGHVS and CDR2 to FQNEAQ. As for this clone: Its antigen specificity is not known. No per-base quality is available; no much larger clone lies one base away.

What the work shows at the level of the full study, not this receptor alone: How much clinical and demographic metadata was included differed by source and by participant, and the metadata was provided uncurated.

A second Seattle source provided samples from volunteer blood donors who had recovered from COVID-19. Each collaborating institution followed its own protocols to collect whole blood in K2EDTA tubes. For TCRbeta analysis, collaborators shipped samples in one of three forms: frozen whole blood, isolated PBMCs, or DNA extracted from either of those sample types. The clonotype comes from a woman aged 40-49 years who had recovered from COVID-19. The sample taken for sequencing was peripheral blood. Rearrangement joined TRBV7-8 to TRBJ1-2; 10 of the junction bases match TRBD1. The CDR3: CASSLMGQGNYGYTF. In nucleotide form, the sequence is TGTGCCAGCAGCTTAATGGGACAGGGGAACTATGGCTACACCTTC.